One sample yielded the 4 T cell receptor beta chains listed below, sequenced in a study of blood T cell repertoires in COVID-19. Using immunoSEQ multiplex PCR, the repertoire was profiled, and TCRdb retains in-frame clones only, with some absent. This table has 120,000 to 150,000 clones, around 90% appearing once. Sequenced material: PBMCs or T cells enriched from blood (not recorded which). The origin of the receptors is a woman aged 40-49 years who had been exposed to COVID-19.

This rearrangement joins TRBV6-1 to TRBJ1-2; 10 nucleotides match TRBD1. The ends lost 0 bases at V and 4 bases at J; junction bases unmatched: 2. Germline assignment: CDR1 MNHNS and CDR2 SASEGT. CDR3 length equals 15 residues. The CDR3 sequence is CASSEATGGSYGYTF. CDR3 DNA sequence: TGTGCCAGCAGTGAAGCGACAGGGGGCAGCTATGGCTACACCTTC.

The chain joins TRBV3-1 (or the pseudogene TRBV3-2) to TRBJ2-4; 10 nucleotides line up with TRBD1. The CDR3 contains 17 residues. The J segment lost 1 base and the V segment lost 3 bases, leaving 6 bases of the junction unmatched. Germline values: CDR1 LGHDT, CDR2 YNNKEL (reference sequence). In nucleotides, the CDR3 is TGTGCCAGCAGCCAGGGGACAGGGGCACGGGCCAAAAACATTCAGTACTTC. It is translated as CASSQGTGARAKNIQYF.

The genes are TRBV24-1 and TRBJ2-3, with a possible D match to TRBD2 (5 bases). The CDR3 is made up of 13 amino acids. Deletions cut 7 bases from V and 2 bases from J, with 9 bases between. Germline loops: CDR1 KGHDR, CDR2 SFDVKD. CDR3 nucleotides: TGTGCCACCAGGTCGACTACCACAGATACGCAGTATTTT. Translation gives CATRSTTTDTQYF.

This sequence joins TRBV7-9 and TRBJ1-1; 7 bases map to TRBD1. The germline V gene encodes CDR1 SEHNR and CDR2 FQNEAQ (reference sequence). The CDR3 totals 15 residues. V shed 1 base, J shed 8 bases, and the junction held 10 bases outside the gene matches. The CDR3 region is CASSLVWGQLSEAFF. CDR3 DNA sequence: TGTGCCAGCAGCTTAGTCTGGGGACAGCTATCGGAAGCTTTCTTT.